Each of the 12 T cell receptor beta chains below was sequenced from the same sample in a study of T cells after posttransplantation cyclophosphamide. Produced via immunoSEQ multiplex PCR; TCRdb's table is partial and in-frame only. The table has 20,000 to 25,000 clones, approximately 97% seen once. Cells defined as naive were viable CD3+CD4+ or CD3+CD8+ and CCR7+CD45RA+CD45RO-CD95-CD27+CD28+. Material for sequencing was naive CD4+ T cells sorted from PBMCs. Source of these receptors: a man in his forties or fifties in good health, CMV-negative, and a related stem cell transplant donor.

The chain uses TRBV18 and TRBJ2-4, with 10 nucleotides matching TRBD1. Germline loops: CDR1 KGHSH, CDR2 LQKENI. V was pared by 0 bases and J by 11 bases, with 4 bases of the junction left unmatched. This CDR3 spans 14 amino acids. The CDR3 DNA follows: TGTGCCAGCTCACCACCGAGGACAGGGGGGTTTCAGTACTTC. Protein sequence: CASSPPRTGGFQYF.

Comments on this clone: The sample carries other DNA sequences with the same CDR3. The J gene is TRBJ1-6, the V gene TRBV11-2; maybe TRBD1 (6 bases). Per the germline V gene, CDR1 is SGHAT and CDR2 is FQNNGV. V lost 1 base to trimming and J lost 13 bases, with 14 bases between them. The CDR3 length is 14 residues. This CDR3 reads CASSLGTAISPLHF. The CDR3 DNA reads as TGTGCCAGCAGCTTAGGGACAGCAATTTCCCCCCTCCACTTT.

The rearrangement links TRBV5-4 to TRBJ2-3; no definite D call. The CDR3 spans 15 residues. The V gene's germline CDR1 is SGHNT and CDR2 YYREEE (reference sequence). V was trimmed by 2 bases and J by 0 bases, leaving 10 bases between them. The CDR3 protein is CASSFYGSSTDTQYF. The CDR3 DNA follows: TGTGCCAGCAGCTTTTACGGTTCTAGCACAGATACGCAGTATTTT.

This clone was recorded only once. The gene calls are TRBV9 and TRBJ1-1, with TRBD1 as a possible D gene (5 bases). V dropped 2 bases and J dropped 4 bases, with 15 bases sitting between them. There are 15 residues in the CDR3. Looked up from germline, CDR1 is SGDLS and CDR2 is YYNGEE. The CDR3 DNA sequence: TGTGCCAGCAGCGTGGGTCAGGGCGGCACCACTGAAGCTTTCTTT. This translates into CASSVGQGGTTEAFF.

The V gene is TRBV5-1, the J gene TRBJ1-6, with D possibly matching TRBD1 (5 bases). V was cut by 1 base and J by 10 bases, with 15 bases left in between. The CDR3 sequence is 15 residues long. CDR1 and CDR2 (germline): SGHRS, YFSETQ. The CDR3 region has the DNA TGCGCCAGCAGCTTGTCCGGCAGGGAACGATCACCCCTCCACTTT. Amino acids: CASSLSGRERSPLHF.

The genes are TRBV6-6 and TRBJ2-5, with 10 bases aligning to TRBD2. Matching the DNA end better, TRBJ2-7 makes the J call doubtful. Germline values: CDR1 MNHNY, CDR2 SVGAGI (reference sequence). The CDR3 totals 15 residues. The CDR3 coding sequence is TGTGCCAGCAGTTACCCCGAGCGGGAGGGTTACGAGCAGTACTTC. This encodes CASSYPEREGYEQYF.

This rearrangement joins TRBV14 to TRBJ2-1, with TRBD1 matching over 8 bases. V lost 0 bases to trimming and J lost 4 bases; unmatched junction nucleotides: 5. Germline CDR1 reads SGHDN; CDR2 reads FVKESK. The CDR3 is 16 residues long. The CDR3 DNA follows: TGTGCCAGCAGCCAAGATTCGGGACAGGTATACAATGAGCAGTTCTTC. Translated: CASSQDSGQVYNEQFF.

The CDR3 bases are TGTGCCAGCAGCTTAAATAGCGCAGATACGCAGTATTTT. It specifies CASSLNSADTQYF. This sequence joins TRBV7-3 and TRBJ2-3, with TRBD2 as a possible D gene (5 bases). Germline CDR1 and CDR2: SGHTA and FQGTGA. Deletions cut 1 base from V and 4 bases from J, with 6 bases between. The CDR3 sequence is 13 residues long.

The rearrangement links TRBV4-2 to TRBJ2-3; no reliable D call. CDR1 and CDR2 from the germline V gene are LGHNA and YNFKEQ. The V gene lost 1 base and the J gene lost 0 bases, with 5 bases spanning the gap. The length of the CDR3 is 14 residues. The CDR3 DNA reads TGTGCCAGCAGCCAAGTAACTAGCACAGATACGCAGTATTTT. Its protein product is CASSQVTSTDTQYF.

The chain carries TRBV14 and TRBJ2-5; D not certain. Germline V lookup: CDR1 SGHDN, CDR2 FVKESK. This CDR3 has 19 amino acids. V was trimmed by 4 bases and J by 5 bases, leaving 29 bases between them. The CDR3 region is CASSPMNPGRTIEEETQYF. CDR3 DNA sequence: TGTGCCAGCAGCCCTATGAATCCTGGCCGAACAATCGAGGAGGAGACCCAGTACTTC.

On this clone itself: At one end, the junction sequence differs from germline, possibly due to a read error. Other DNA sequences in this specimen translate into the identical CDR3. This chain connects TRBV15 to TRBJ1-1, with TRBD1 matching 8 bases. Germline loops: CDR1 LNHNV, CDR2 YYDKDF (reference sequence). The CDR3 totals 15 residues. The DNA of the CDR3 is TGTGCCACCAGCAGTAAACAGGGGGTGGACACTGAGGCTTTCTTT. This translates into CATSSKQGVDTEAFF.

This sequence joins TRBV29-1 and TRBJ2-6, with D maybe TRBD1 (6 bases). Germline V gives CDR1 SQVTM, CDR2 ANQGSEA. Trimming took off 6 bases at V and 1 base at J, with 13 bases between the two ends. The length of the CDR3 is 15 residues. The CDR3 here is CSVSGHTSGANVLTF. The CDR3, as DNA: TGCAGCGTCTCGGGACACACGTCTGGGGCCAACGTCCTGACTTTC.